This TCR beta chain was observed in a study of T cells after posttransplantation cyclophosphamide. Whole-study results and caveats: Later post-transplant blood repertoires were often dominated by donor CD8+ memory clones. TRB clonality was highly associated with recipient CMV seropositivity and reactivation. Tissue-infiltrating T cells from skin or gut overlapped little with blood T cells.

A note on this clone: Antigen unknown.

The repertoire was sequenced with immunoSEQ multiplex PCR; TCRdb's copy has only in-frame clones and lacks some. The data hold about 19,000 clones, with around 68% observed a single time. A marrow graft followed busulfan-fludarabine conditioning, with cyclophosphamide on days +3 and +4. The germline V gene encodes CDR1 PRHDT and CDR2 FYEKMQ (reference sequence). The CDR3 is 14 amino acids. The ends lost 4 bases at V and 3 bases at J; junction bases unmatched: 5. V is TRBV13 and J is TRBJ2-5, with TRBD2 matching over 7 bases. The origin of this receptor is a male patient aged 25-45 years who received an allogeneic stem cell transplant from a related donor, was CMV-positive, and had acute GVHD only. Some of the T cells may derive from the graft donor. The material was PBMCs, obtained after an allogeneic stem cell transplant with post-transplant cyclophosphamide. CDR3 coding DNA: TGTGCCAGCAGCTACGTGGGGGGGGAAGAGACCCAGTACTTC. Protein: CASSYVGGEETQYF.